Sequencing of this T cell receptor (beta chain) was carried out in a study of blood T cell repertoires in COVID-19. Study context: COVID-19 samples, acute and convalescent, were from the United States, Italy and Spain. Sources were T cells, B-cell-depleted T cells, or PBMCs; the material itself was cDNA or gDNA.

In the authors' workflow: Reference gene primers were amplified, and this amplification served to estimate nucleated cell counts. The table came from immunoSEQ multiplex PCR; TCRdb's copy has only in-frame clones and leaves some out. That table supplies the V and J calls and clone size; D and trimming were determined from the DNA. This table holds approximately 76,000 clones, roughly 85% found once. V dropped 0 bases and J dropped 8 bases, with 14 bases sitting between them. The CDR3 has 15 residues. The V gene's germline CDR1 is LGHDT and CDR2 YNNKEL (reference sequence). The chain recombines TRBV3-1 (or the pseudogene TRBV3-2) with TRBJ2-1, with D hard to call. This clonotype was sampled from a man aged 25-45 years with acute or convalescent COVID-19. The sample consisted of peripheral blood. Here the CDR3 reads CASSQESRRWDEQFF. CDR3 in DNA: TGTGCCAGCAGCCAAGAGTCGCGGAGATGGGATGAGCAGTTCTTC.